Listed below are T cell receptor beta chains from one sample, sequenced in a study of T cell responses to AZD1222 COVID-19 vaccine. The assay was immunoSEQ multiplex PCR, and TCRdb's table has in-frame clones only and misses some. The sample holds more than 100,000 clones, more than 90% seen once. Sequencing used peripheral blood, obtained 28 days after the second AZD1222 dose. Receptors were obtained from an adult who received the AZD1222 COVID-19 vaccine. The CDR3 runs from the conserved cysteine through the conserved F or W. The D gene is left open where the match is weak. Clone size, where shown, is once, few, many, or a class for clones that have expanded.

D gene	J gene	CDR3 length	V gene	clone size	CDR3 DNA	CDR3 protein
NA	TRBJ1-3	16	TRBV5-1	NA	TGCGCCAGCACCACGGTTGGGATCTTCTCTGGAAACACCATATATTTT	CASTTVGIFSGNTIYF
NA	TRBJ2-4	15	TRBV6-5	NA	TGTGCCAGCAGTTCGGGGGTATTAGGCAAAAACATTCAGTACTTC	CASSSGVLGKNIQYF
NA	TRBJ1-1	14	TRBV7-8	NA	TGTGCCAGCAGCTTACCAGTAGTGAACACTGAAGCTTTCTTT	CASSLPVVNTEAFF
TRBD2	TRBJ2-1	17	TRBV7-2	few	TGTGCCAGCCCTGGGACTAGCGGGGGGAGCTCCTACAATGAGCAGTTCTTC	CASPGTSGGSSYNEQFF
TRBD1	TRBJ2-5	14	TRBV6-5	NA	TGTGCCAGCAGTTACGGGCAGGGGGCAGAGACCCAGTACTTC	CASSYGQGAETQYF
NA	TRBJ2-7	11	TRBV5-4	NA	TGTGCCAGCACTCAGGGGTACGAGCAGTACTTC	CASTQGYEQYF
NA	TRBJ2-1	15	TRBV5-1	NA	TGCGCCAGCAGCTTGGTGGCAGGGACCTACAATGAGCAGTTCTTC	CASSLVAGTYNEQFF
NA	TRBJ2-3	16	TRBV24-1	NA	TGTGCCACCAGTGATTTGGGGGCCAGTGGCACAGATACGCAGTATTTT	CATSDLGASGTDTQYF
TRBD2	TRBJ2-1	16	TRBV9	NA	TGTGCCAGCAGCGCAGACCTAGCGGCCTCCTACAATGAGCAGTTCTTC	CASSADLAASYNEQFF
NA	TRBJ1-3	13	TRBV10-1	NA	TGCGCCAGCAGTGAGGTTATCGGAAACACCATATATTTT	CASSEVIGNTIYF
NA	TRBJ1-5	13	TRBV3-1/TRBV3-2	NA	TGTGCCAGCAGCCAAGCCCAACATCAGCCCCAGCATTTT	CASSQAQHQPQHF
TRBD1	TRBJ1-4	16	TRBV19	NA	TGTGCCAGTAGAGGACAGGGCCGATCAACTAATGAAAAACTGTTTTTT	CASRGQGRSTNEKLFF
TRBD1	TRBJ2-1	15	TRBV11-1	NA	TGTGCCAGCAGCCCAAGGACAGGGAGTAGGGATGAGCAGTTCTTC	CASSPRTGSRDEQFF
NA	TRBJ1-2	15	TRBV4-1	NA	TGCGCCAGCAGCCAAGCGGGGACGGGGATCTATGGCTACACCTTC	CASSQAGTGIYGYTF
TRBD2	TRBJ2-2	16	TRBV6-5	NA	TGTGCCAGCAGTTACTCTGGGGGGGGAGACACCGGGGAGCTGTTTTTT	CASSYSGGGDTGELFF
NA	TRBJ2-5	13	TRBV6-5	NA	TGTGCCAGCAACCAGGTAGTTCTGGAGACCCAGTACTTC	CASNQVVLETQYF
TRBD2	TRBJ2-1	15	TRBV19	NA	TGTGCCAGTACAACACTAACCGGGGGGAGCAATGAGCAGTTCTTC	CASTTLTGGSNEQFF
NA	TRBJ1-5	16	TRBV19	few	TGTGCCAGTAGTATCAGGTGGCAGCTAATCAATCAGCCCCAGCATTTT	CASSIRWQLINQPQHF
NA	TRBJ1-2	15	TRBV5-1	few	TGCGCCAGCAGCTGGGGGACTCTTAAGGACTATGGCTACACCTTC	CASSWGTLKDYGYTF
NA	TRBJ1-5	14	TRBV28	NA	TGTGCCAGCAGTTTGATTGGGTTCTTACAGCCCCAGCATTTT	CASSLIGFLQPQHF
NA	TRBJ1-3	15	TRBV5-5	NA	TGTGCCAGCAGCTGGCAGGGAGACTCTGGAAACACCATATATTTT	CASSWQGDSGNTIYF
TRBD1	TRBJ1-1	15	TRBV28	NA	TGTGCCAGCAGTCCGACAGGGGAGGGTGACACTGAAGCTTTCTTT	CASSPTGEGDTEAFF
NA	TRBJ1-1	15	TRBV7-2	NA	TGTGCCAGCAGCTTAGCGCTAACAGGCAATGATGAAGCTTTCTTT	CASSLALTGNDEAFF
TRBD1	TRBJ2-7	15	TRBV28	NA	TGTGCCAGCAGTTTGGTAAGACAGGGGGCTAGCGAGCAGTACTTC	CASSLVRQGASEQYF
NA	TRBJ1-1	12	TRBV7-9	NA	NA	CASSLGWGTGTF
NA	TRBJ1-2	16	TRBV5-1	once	TGCGCCAGCAGCTTGGGGCTCCCGGGCATTAACTATGGCTACACCTTC	CASSLGLPGINYGYTF
TRBD2	TRBJ2-5	15	TRBV27	NA	TGTGCCAGCAGTTTATGGGCTAGCGGGGCTGAGACCCAGTACTTC	CASSLWASGAETQYF
NA	TRBJ2-1	12	TRBV7-9	NA	TGTGCCAGCAGCTGGAGGGGGCTTGAGCAGTTCTTC	CASSWRGLEQFF
TRBD1	TRBJ1-1	17	TRBV28	NA	TGTGCCAGCAGCTACTCTCGGACAGGGGGATGGAGCACTGAAGCTTTCTTT	CASSYSRTGGWSTEAFF
TRBD2	TRBJ2-1	16	TRBV6-2/TRBV6-3	NA	TGTGCCAGCAGTTACAGGCGTGCTAGCGGGGACAATGAGCAGTTCTTC	CASSYRRASGDNEQFF
NA	TRBJ1-2	12	TRBV6-2/TRBV6-3	NA	TGTGCCAGCAGTTACTCTTACTATGGCTACACCTTC	CASSYSYYGYTF
NA	TRBJ1-6	18	TRBV27	once	TGTGCCAGCAGTTCCCTTAGACGGACCGGGCGATTAGGTTCACCCCTCCACTTT	CASSSLRRTGRLGSPLHF
NA	TRBJ1-6	14	TRBV7-3	NA	TGTGCCAGCAGCTTATCCCTTTATAATTCACCCCTCCACTTT	CASSLSLYNSPLHF
NA	TRBJ2-5	13	TRBV25-1	once	TGTGCCAGCAAGAGAGGGGATGGAGAGACCCAGTACTTC	CASKRGDGETQYF
NA	TRBJ1-2	15	TRBV19	NA	TGTGCCAGTAGTATAGTACTCGCCCAGGACTATGGCTACACCTTC	CASSIVLAQDYGYTF
NA	TRBJ1-6	12	TRBV6-5	NA	TGTGCCAGCAGTTCCTATAATTCACCCCTCCACTTT	CASSSYNSPLHF
TRBD2	TRBJ2-1	14	TRBV6-5	NA	TGTGCCAGCACAAGCGGGACCGCGGCCAACGAGCAGTTCTTC	CASTSGTAANEQFF
TRBD2	TRBJ2-3	14	TRBV30	NA	TGTGCCGGCGCTAGCGGGGGGGGCGCAGATACGCAGTATTTT	CAGASGGGADTQYF
NA	TRBJ1-1	14	TRBV7-9	once	TGTGCCAGCAGCTTTGACAGATGGGACACTGAAGCTTTCTTT	CASSFDRWDTEAFF
NA	TRBJ1-3	11	TRBV10-3	once	TGTGCCACCGGAGTTGGAAACACCATATATTTT	CATGVGNTIYF
NA	TRBJ1-6	13	TRBV6-5	NA	TGTGCCACCACGGGACAATCTAATTCACCCCTCCACTTT	CATTGQSNSPLHF
NA	TRBJ2-6	15	TRBV3-1/TRBV3-2	NA	TGTGCCAGCAGCCAAGATCTAACTCGGGCCAACGTCCTGACTTTC	CASSQDLTRANVLTF
NA	TRBJ2-2	14	TRBV4-3	NA	TGCGCCAGCAGCCAAGATGCGGGACCCGGGGAGCTGTTTTTT	CASSQDAGPGELFF
NA	TRBJ1-2	14	TRBV7-8	NA	TGTGCCAGCAGCTTAGTATCGCCAGGAGATGGCTACACCTTC	CASSLVSPGDGYTF
NA	TRBJ1-4	13	TRBV7-9	NA	TGTGCCAGCGGGGGGGAAACTAATGAAAAACTGTTTTTT	CASGGETNEKLFF
NA	TRBJ2-3	15	TRBV6-2/TRBV6-3	NA	TGTGCCAGCAGTTACGGGGCGGGGACCACAGATACGCAGTATTTT	CASSYGAGTTDTQYF
TRBD2	TRBJ2-1	15	TRBV5-8	NA	TGTGCCAGCAGCTCCAGCGGGAGGGTCTTGTATGAGCAGTTCTTC	CASSSSGRVLYEQFF
TRBD1	TRBJ1-3	17	TRBV4-1	NA	TGCGCCAGCAGCCAAAGGACAGGCGCCACCTCTGGAAACACCATATATTTT	CASSQRTGATSGNTIYF
NA	TRBJ2-1	16	TRBV4-3	NA	TGCGCCAGCAGCCAAGACTACTCGGGAGTCTACAATGAGCAGTTCTTC	CASSQDYSGVYNEQFF
TRBD1	TRBJ2-1	14	TRBV10-3	NA	TGTGCCATCAGACCCCGGGACAGCTACAATGAGCAGTTCTTC	CAIRPRDSYNEQFF
NA	TRBJ1-2	12	TRBV30	NA	TGTGCCTGGAGTGAGGGGCCCTATGGCTACACCTTC	CAWSEGPYGYTF